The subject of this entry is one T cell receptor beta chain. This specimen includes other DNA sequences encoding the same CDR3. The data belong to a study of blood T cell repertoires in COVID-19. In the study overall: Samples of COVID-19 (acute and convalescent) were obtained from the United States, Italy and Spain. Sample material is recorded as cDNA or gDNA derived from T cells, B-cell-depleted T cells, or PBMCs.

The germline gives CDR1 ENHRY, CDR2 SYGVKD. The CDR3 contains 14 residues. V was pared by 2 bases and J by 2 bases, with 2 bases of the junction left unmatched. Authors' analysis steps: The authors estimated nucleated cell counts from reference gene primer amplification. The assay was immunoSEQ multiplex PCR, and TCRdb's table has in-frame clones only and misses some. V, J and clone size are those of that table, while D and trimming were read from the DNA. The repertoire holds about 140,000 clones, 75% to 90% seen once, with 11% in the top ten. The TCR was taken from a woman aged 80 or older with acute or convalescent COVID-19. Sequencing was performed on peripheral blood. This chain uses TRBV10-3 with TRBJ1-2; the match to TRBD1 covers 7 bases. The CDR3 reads CAISEGRGNYGYTF. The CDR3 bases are TGTGCCATCAGTGAGGGCAGGGGGAACTATGGCTACACCTTC.